Here is one T cell receptor (beta chain) with its context. The germline V gene has CDR1 MNHNS and CDR2 SASEGT. V lost 0 bases, J lost 4 bases, and 16 bases lay in between. The CDR3 has 17 amino acids. The sample originates from a study of blood T cell repertoires in COVID-19. Clones were read by immunoSEQ multiplex PCR, and TCRdb kept only the in-frame ones, dropping some. Of under 200,000 clones listed, 84% are singletons. The clonotype originates from a man between 18 and 35 years old with active or convalescent COVID-19. Sequences were obtained from peripheral blood. The rearrangement uses TRBV6-1 and TRBJ1-5, with a weak D call TRBD1 (5 bases). Here the CDR3 DNA reads TGTGCCAGCAGTGAAGCTAGGTACAGGCGGGATAATCAGCCCCAGCATTTT. This sequence encodes CASSEARYRRDNQPQHF.